These 2 T cell receptor beta chains were all obtained from the same sample, sequenced in a study of blood T cells in healthy people across ages. Then a second PCR, running roughly 6 to 11 cycles, was carried out with a sample-barcoded 5' primer and a J-beta primer mix. One entry per CDR3 protein results from TCRdb running MiXCR on the 5' RACE reads. The sample includes about 1.6 million distinct CDR3 sequences, 34% of them seen just once. Sequencing input: blood. These receptors originate from a woman aged 25-40 years in good health.

This chain connects TRBV5-6 to TRBJ2-1, with TRBD2 matching over 7 bases. The CDR3 is 15 residues long. Germline V gene data show CDR1 as SGHDT and CDR2 as YYEEEE. Trimming at V came to 4 bases and at J to 8 bases, leaving 12 bases not matched to a gene. The CDR3 bases are TGTGCCAGCAGCCGTCTAGCGGAGGAAGGGGATGAGCAGTTCTTC. Its translation is CASSRLAEEGDEQFF.

A few counts support this clonotype. The CDR3 region is CASSLGTSGSGHTQYF. The DNA for the CDR3 is TGTGCCAGCAGCTTAGGGACTAGCGGGAGCGGGCATACGCAGTATTTT. The rearrangement joins TRBV7-3 to TRBJ2-3; TRBD2 aligns across 14 bases. The CDR3 is 16 residues long. V gave up 2 bases and J gave up 7 bases; unmatched junction bases: 5. The germline V gene encodes CDR1 SGHTA and CDR2 FQGTGA.